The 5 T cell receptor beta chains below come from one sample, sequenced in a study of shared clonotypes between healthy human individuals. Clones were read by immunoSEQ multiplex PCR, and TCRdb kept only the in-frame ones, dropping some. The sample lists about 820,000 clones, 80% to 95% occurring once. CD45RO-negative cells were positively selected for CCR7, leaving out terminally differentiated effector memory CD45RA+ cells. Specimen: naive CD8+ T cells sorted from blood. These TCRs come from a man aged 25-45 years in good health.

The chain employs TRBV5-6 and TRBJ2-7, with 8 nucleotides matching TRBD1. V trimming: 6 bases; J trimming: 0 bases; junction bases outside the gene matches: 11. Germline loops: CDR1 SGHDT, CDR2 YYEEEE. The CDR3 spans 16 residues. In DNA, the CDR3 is TGTGCCAGCATTAGCCGGGACAGGACTTTCTCCTACGAGCAGTACTTC. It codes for CASISRDRTFSYEQYF.

The CDR3 is CASRIDRGYTEAFF. DNA of the CDR3: TGTGCCAGCAGGATAGACAGGGGATACACTGAAGCTTTCTTT. The J gene is TRBJ1-1, the V gene TRBV7-9; 8 nucleotides align to TRBD1. V lost 6 bases, J lost 3 bases, and 6 bases stayed unmatched. The CDR3 covers 14 residues. Germline V gene data show CDR1 as SEHNR and CDR2 as FQNEAQ (reference sequence).

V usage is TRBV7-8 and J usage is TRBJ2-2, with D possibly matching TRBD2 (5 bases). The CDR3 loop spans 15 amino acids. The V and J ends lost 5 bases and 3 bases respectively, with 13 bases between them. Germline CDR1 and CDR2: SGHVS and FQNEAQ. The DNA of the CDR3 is TGTGCCAGCAGCGTGGAGGACCTATACACCGGGGAGCTGTTTTTT. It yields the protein CASSVEDLYTGELFF.

The CDR3 DNA reads TGTGCCAGTAGTACCTTGGACAGGGGGGTCCCCTACACTGAAGCTTTCTTT. Translating gives CASSTLDRGVPYTEAFF. V and J are TRBV19 and TRBJ1-1; 10 bases match TRBD1. The CDR3 covers 17 residues. V shed 4 bases and J 3 bases; nucleotides not matched to a gene: 11. Germline-derived CDR1 and CDR2 are LNHDA and SQIVND (reference sequence).

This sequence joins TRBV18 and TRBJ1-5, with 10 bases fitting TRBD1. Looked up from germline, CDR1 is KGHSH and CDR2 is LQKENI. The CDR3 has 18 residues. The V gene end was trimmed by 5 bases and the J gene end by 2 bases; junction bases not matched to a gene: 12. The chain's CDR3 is CASSNRDRGGYGNQPQHF. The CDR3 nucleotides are TGTGCCAGCTCAAACCGGGACAGGGGAGGGTATGGCAATCAGCCCCAGCATTTT.